Here is one TCR beta chain with its context. What it recognizes is unknown. Per the germline V gene, CDR1 is ENHRY and CDR2 is SYGVKD. The CDR3 totals 13 residues. Trimming removed 9 bases from V and 8 bases from J, with 19 bases in between. TCRdb analysed the reads with MiXCR anew, one entry per CDR3 protein. The repertoire holds about 70,000 distinct CDR3 sequences, roughly 22% seen once, with roughly two thirds in the top ten. These data come from a study of T cell repertoires in cytomegalovirus infection. Study as a whole: CMV infection and matching HLA type were both indicated by public TCR beta signatures. General study results and limits: Carriers of CMV and the relevant HLA type were discriminated by public TCR beta frequency. Dominant in the ex vivo response were TCR beta clonotypes restricted by HLA-C and specific for CMV.

Here the sequenced sample was CD8+ T cells from cultured PBMCs, taken from culture after CMV antigen stimulation. The receptor comes from a human donor in good health (CMV status not recorded). Some clones in this sample may be carry-over from other donors' samples. The rearrangement links TRBV10-3 to TRBJ1-2, with a tentative D call TRBD1 (6 bases). CDR3 nucleotides: TGTGCCATAGGTTTCCGGGACATCGAAGGCTACACCTTC. Amino acid sequence: CAIGFRDIEGYTF.